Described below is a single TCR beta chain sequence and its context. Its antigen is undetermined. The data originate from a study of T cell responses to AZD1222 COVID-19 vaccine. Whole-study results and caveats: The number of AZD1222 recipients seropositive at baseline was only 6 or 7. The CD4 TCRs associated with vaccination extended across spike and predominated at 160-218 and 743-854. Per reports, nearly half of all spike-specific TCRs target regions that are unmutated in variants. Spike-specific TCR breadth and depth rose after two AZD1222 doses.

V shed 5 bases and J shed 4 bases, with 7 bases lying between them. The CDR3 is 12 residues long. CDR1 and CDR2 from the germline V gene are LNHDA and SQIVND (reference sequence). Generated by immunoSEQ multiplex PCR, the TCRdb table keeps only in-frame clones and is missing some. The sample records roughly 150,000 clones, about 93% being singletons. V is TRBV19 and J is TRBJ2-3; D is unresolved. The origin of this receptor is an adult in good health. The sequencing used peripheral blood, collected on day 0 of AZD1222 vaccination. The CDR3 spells CASSPMPDTQYF. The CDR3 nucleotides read TGTGCCAGTAGTCCCATGCCAGATACGCAGTATTTT. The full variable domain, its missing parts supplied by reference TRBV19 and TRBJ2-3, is DGGITQSPKYLFRKEGQNVTLSCEQNLNHDAMYWYRQDPGQGLRLIYYSQIVNDFQKGDIAEGYSVSREKKESFPLTVTSAQKNPTAFYLCASSPMPDTQYFGPGTRLTVL.